These 15 T cell receptor beta chains were sequenced from one sample in a study of T cells after posttransplantation cyclophosphamide. TCRdb keeps only in-frame clones here, not all; method: immunoSEQ multiplex PCR. This sample carries over 25,000 clones, none of them present only once. The sequencing input was PBMCs. The source of these receptors is an older woman in good health, CMV-negative, and a related stem cell transplant donor.

In this sample, this clone turned up many times. The chain uses TRBV27 and TRBJ1-1; 9 nucleotides line up with TRBD1. There are 14 residues in the CDR3. Unmatched junction bases numbered 8, after V lost 6 bases and J lost 6 bases. Per germline, CDR1 MNHEY and CDR2 SMNVEV (reference sequence). The chain's CDR3 is CASRIIQGAAEAFF. The CDR3, as DNA: TGTGCCAGCAGGATTATACAGGGGGCCGCTGAAGCTTTCTTT.

This clone was counted at least ten times. The chain couples TRBV24-1 to TRBJ2-2; 7 bases are shared with TRBD1. V was pared by 3 bases and J by 1 base, with 4 bases of the junction left unmatched. This CDR3 region has 16 residues. Per the germline V gene, CDR1 is KGHDR and CDR2 is SFDVKD. In DNA form, the CDR3 reads TGTGCCACCAGTGATCCGCGGACAGGGAACACCGGGGAGCTGTTTTTT. It yields the protein CATSDPRTGNTGELFF.

This clone appeared many times. This chain links TRBV6-5 with TRBJ2-7, with D perhaps TRBD2 (6 bases). In germline, CDR1 is MNHEY, CDR2 SVGAGI. Trimming stripped 5 bases from V and 0 bases from J, with 11 bases between. The CDR3 runs to 14 residues. For the CDR3, the DNA is TGTGCCAGCAGTCCGCGGGAAGACTCCTACGAGCAGTACTTC. It encodes CASSPREDSYEQYF.

This clone appeared many times. The V gene is TRBV7-9, the J gene TRBJ2-1, with D possibly TRBD2 on 6 matching bases. Germline V gene lookup returns CDR1 SEHNR and CDR2 FQNEAQ (reference sequence). The V and J ends lost 4 bases and 4 bases respectively, with 8 bases between them. The CDR3 sequence is 13 residues long. The CDR3 DNA follows: TGTGCCAGCAGCTACGGAGGGTACAATGAGCAGTTCTTC. This translates into CASSYGGYNEQFF.

This chain links TRBV23-1 with TRBJ2-2; 8 nucleotides line up with TRBD2. TRBV23-1 is recorded as an ORF, its role being uncertain. The CDR3 sequence is 17 residues long. The V segment lost 0 bases and the J segment 1 base; nucleotides outside the gene matches: 4. The CDR3 loop is CASSQSGLALNTGELFF. CDR3 bases: TGCGCCAGCAGTCAATCCGGACTAGCTTTGAACACCGGGGAGCTGTTTTTT.

This clone has a count of ten or more. The chain employs TRBV28 and TRBJ2-1; 7 bases agree with TRBD1. This CDR3 has 16 residues. CDR1 is MDHEN, CDR2 SYDVKM, per germline. Trimming cost V 5 bases and J 6 bases; bases outside gene matches: 13. Here the CDR3 DNA reads TGTGCCAGCAGTATACCGACAGGGCGAAGGGGCAATGAGCAGTTCTTC. Its protein is CASSIPTGRRGNEQFF.

About this clone: One end of the junction is discordant with germline, which a read error may explain. The chain's CDR3 is CANSLSGFNQPQHF. The CDR3 bases are TGTGCCAACAGTTTATCAGGGTTCAATCAGCCCCAGCATTTT. The rearrangement uses TRBV27 and TRBJ1-5, with D perhaps matching TRBD1 (5 bases). The CDR3 is made up of 14 amino acids. The germline V gene encodes CDR1 MNHEY and CDR2 SMNVEV (reference sequence).

Many counts were recorded for this clone. This CDR3 is CASSQDIRDEQFF. The CDR3, as DNA: TGTGCCAGCAGCCAAGATATTCGGGATGAGCAGTTCTTC. V gene TRBV4-2 combines with J gene TRBJ2-1; no firm D call. The CDR3 runs 13 residues. Trimming pared 0 bases from V and 8 bases from J, leaving 8 bases between. Per germline, CDR1 LGHNA and CDR2 YNFKEQ.

This clone was detected only a few times. This rearrangement joins TRBV5-6 to TRBJ2-5; TRBD2 agrees at 9 bases. Trimming cost V 4 bases and J 4 bases; bases outside gene matches: 5. This CDR3 region has 14 residues. Germline V gene sequence: CDR1 SGHDT, CDR2 YYEEEE. CDR3 sequence reads: CASSRGRGGETQYF. Here the CDR3 DNA reads TGTGCCAGCAGCCGGGGGCGGGGGGGAGAGACCCAGTACTTC.

CDR3 nucleotides: TGTGCCAGCAGAACTAGCGGGAGCACAGATACGCAGTATTTT. This translates into CASRTSGSTDTQYF. The rearrangement joins TRBV7-2 to TRBJ2-3; 9 nucleotides line up with TRBD2. The CDR3 has 14 residues. V was pared by 6 bases and J by 0 bases, with 1 base of the junction left unmatched. From germline, CDR1 is SGHTA and CDR2 FQGNSA.

This clone appeared many times. Written as DNA, the CDR3 is TGTGCCTGGACCACACCCAGGGGAGCTTCCTACAATGAGCAGTTCTTC. Amino acids: CAWTTPRGASYNEQFF. The chain joins TRBV30 to TRBJ2-1; D may be TRBD1 (6 bases). The V gene lost 4 bases and the J gene lost 1 base, with 17 bases spanning the gap. Germline V gene data show CDR1 as GTSNPN and CDR2 as SVGIG (reference sequence). The CDR3 totals 16 residues.

This clone was recorded a few times. This chain links TRBV28 with TRBJ1-5; 7 bases align to TRBD1. Trimming at V came to 4 bases and at J to 6 bases, leaving 9 bases not matched to a gene. Germline V lookup: CDR1 MDHEN, CDR2 SYDVKM. The CDR3 totals 15 residues. CDR3 coding DNA: TGTGCCAGCAGTTCCAGAGGGGGCTTGGGTCAGCCCCAGCATTTT. Its protein product is CASSSRGGLGQPQHF.

In this sample, this clone turned up a few times. The chain links TRBV7-3 to TRBJ2-5; D is possibly TRBD2 (5 bases). The CDR3 loop spans 13 amino acids. Germline CDR1 is SGHTA and CDR2 is FQGTGA. Trimming removed 3 bases from V and 5 bases from J, with 10 bases in between. CDR3 residues: CASSFGVGETQYF. CDR3 in DNA: TGTGCCAGCAGCTTCGGGGTCGGGGAGACCCAGTACTTC.

The rearrangement links TRBV5-1 to TRBJ1-6, with 10 bases identical to TRBD1. The CDR3 totals 17 residues. Germline V gene data show CDR1 as SGHRS and CDR2 as YFSETQ. Unmatched junction bases numbered 6, after V lost 0 bases and J lost 6 bases. In DNA form, the CDR3 reads TGCGCCAGCAGCTTGGCCCCGACAGGGGGCGGTAATTCACCCCTCCACTTT. Translation: CASSLAPTGGGNSPLHF.

This clone was seen ten or more times. The chain couples TRBV12-3 or TRBV12-4 to TRBJ2-1; the D call may be TRBD1 or TRBD2 (6 bases each). Trimming cost V 7 bases and J 2 bases, with 18 bases left between them. This CDR3 is 16 amino acids long. This CDR3 is CASTSARGGTYNEQFF. CDR3 DNA: TGTGCCAGCACTTCCGCCAGGGGCGGGACCTACAATGAGCAGTTCTTC.